The rows below give T cell receptor beta chains drawn from one sample of a study of blood T cell repertoires in COVID-19. Produced via immunoSEQ multiplex PCR; TCRdb's table is partial and in-frame only. The sample carries over 200,000 clones, more than 70% recorded once. The specimen was peripheral blood. The receptor source for this set is a woman aged 50 to 60 with acute or convalescent COVID-19. The CDR3 runs from the conserved cysteine through the conserved F or W. A D gene is named only where the DNA matches it firmly. Clone size is not always given. Where it is, it says once, few, many or a class for expanded clones.

J gene	D gene	clone size	V gene	CDR3 protein	CDR3 DNA
TRBJ2-7	-	-	TRBV6-5	CASRVHGYEQYF	TGTGCCAGCAGAGTACACGGGTACGAGCAGTACTTC
TRBJ2-3	-	-	TRBV19	CASSISTGSTDTQYF	TGTGCCAGTAGTATCTCAACAGGGAGCACAGATACGCAGTATTTT
TRBJ1-4	-	-	TRBV28	CASSLPGGTGLFF	TGTGCCAGCAGTTTACCCGGGGGGACTGGACTGTTTTTT
TRBJ2-2	TRBD2	-	TRBV5-1	CASSLEPGLAGGGTGELFF	TGCGCCAGCAGCTTGGAACCGGGACTAGCGGGAGGAGGTACCGGGGAGCTGTTTTTT
TRBJ2-1	TRBD1	-	TRBV10-3	CAITAGTGFYNEQFF	TGTGCCATCACCGCCGGGACAGGGTTCTACAATGAGCAGTTCTTC
TRBJ2-7	-	-	TRBV11-3	CASSLDLGGEQYF	TGTGCCAGCAGCTTAGATCTCGGCGGCGAGCAGTACTTC
TRBJ1-3	-	-	TRBV27	CASSLGGSSGNTIYF	TGTGCCAGCAGCCTCGGCGGGAGCTCTGGAAACACCATATATTTT
TRBJ2-7	-	-	TRBV7-2	CASSLSRGGYEQYF	TGTGCCAGCAGCCTAAGTAGGGGAGGCTACGAGCAGTACTTC
TRBJ2-7	-	-	TRBV21-1	CASSTYQDRGDEQYF	TGTGCCAGCAGCACTTACCAGGACAGGGGAGACGAGCAGTACTTC
TRBJ1-4	TRBD1	-	TRBV6-1	CASSAGTAREKLFF	TGTGCCAGCAGTGCCGGGACAGCGAGGGAAAAACTGTTTTTT
TRBJ2-3	TRBD2	-	TRBV5-5	CASSLLAGTDTQYF	TGTGCCAGCAGCTTGCTAGCGGGCACAGATACGCAGTATTTT
TRBJ2-3	-	-	TRBV27	CASSFANTQYF	TGTGCCAGCAGTTTTGCTAATACGCAGTATTTT
TRBJ1-5	TRBD1	-	TRBV19	CASRPPTGQGLRGSNQPQHF	TGTGCCAGTAGACCCCCCACGGGACAGGGATTAAGGGGGAGCAATCAGCCCCAGCATTTT
TRBJ2-1	TRBD2	-	TRBV10-3	CAISEGLLAGGNYNEQFF	TGTGCCATCAGTGAGGGTCTCCTAGCGGGAGGGAACTACAATGAGCAGTTCTTC
TRBJ2-2	-	-	TRBV28	CASSLSGELFF	TGTGCCAGCAGCCTCAGCGGGGAGCTGTTTTTT
TRBJ2-5	TRBD1	-	TRBV29-1	CSAMTGAETQYF	TGCAGCGCCATGACAGGGGCGGAGACCCAGTACTTC
TRBJ1-2	-	-	TRBV7-2	CASNSNHGGYGYTF	TGTGCCAGCAACTCTAACCACGGGGGCTATGGCTACACCTTC
TRBJ1-5	-	-	TRBV28	CASSYLAGDSNQPQHF	TGTGCCAGCAGTTACCTCGCGGGAGATAGCAATCAGCCCCAGCATTTT
TRBJ2-2	-	-	TRBV9	CASSVVPGSSTGELFF	TGTGCCAGCAGCGTAGTTCCAGGGTCTAGTACCGGGGAGCTGTTTTTT
TRBJ2-7	-	few	TRBV20-1	CSASSASSYEQYF	TGCAGTGCTAGTTCAGCTAGCTCCTACGAGCAGTACTTC
TRBJ2-1	TRBD2	-	TRBV11-2	CASTGTRDYNEQFF	TGTGCCAGCACCGGGACTAGGGACTACAATGAGCAGTTCTTC
TRBJ2-2	TRBD2	-	TRBV5-1	CASSLVRGGTNTGELFF	TGCGCCAGCAGCTTGGTTCGCGGGGGGACGAACACCGGGGAGCTGTTTTTT
TRBJ2-7	-	few	TRBV15	CATSRGTGRYEQYF	TGTGCCACCAGCAGAGGGACGGGAAGGTACGAGCAGTACTTC
TRBJ2-3	TRBD2	-	TRBV5-1	CASTRQRGPTDTQYF	TGCGCCAGCACCCGGCAGCGGGGCCCCACAGATACGCAGTATTTT
TRBJ1-6	-	-	TRBV11-1	CASSLEQTESSPLHF	TGTGCCAGCAGCTTAGAGCAAACTGAGAGTTCACCCCTCCACTTT
TRBJ1-2	-	-	TRBV4-2	CASSQEVRRDYGYTF	TGTGCCAGCAGCCAAGAGGTCCGGAGGGACTATGGCTACACCTTC
TRBJ2-1	TRBD2	-	TRBV5-4	CASSLVGSGRYEQFF	TGTGCCAGCAGCTTGGTTGGTAGCGGGAGATATGAGCAGTTCTTC
TRBJ2-1	TRBD2	-	TRBV7-8	CASSLPQKREHYNEQFF	TGTGCCAGCAGCTTGCCCCAGAAGCGGGAGCACTACAATGAGCAGTTCTTC
TRBJ2-3	TRBD2	-	TRBV27	CASSLQAGVGHTQYF	TGTGCCAGCAGTTTACAAGCGGGAGTAGGACATACGCAGTATTTT
TRBJ1-4	-	-	TRBV28	CASSLSQNEKLFF	TGTGCCAGCAGTTTATCTCAGAATGAAAAACTGTTTTTT
TRBJ2-7	TRBD2	-	TRBV7-2	CASSSRLTSGTYEQYF	TGTGCCAGCAGCTCTCGTTTGACTAGCGGGACCTACGAGCAGTACTTC
TRBJ2-3	-	once	TRBV11-2	CASTLGFTDTQYF	TGTGCCAGCACCCTGGGCTTCACAGATACGCAGTATTTT
TRBJ2-3	TRBD1	-	TRBV7-8	CASSSGQGSTDTQYF	TGTGCCAGCAGCTCGGGACAGGGATCCACAGATACGCAGTATTTT
TRBJ2-5	TRBD2	-	TRBV7-2	CASSLVGLAGGYF	TGTGCCAGCAGCTTAGTCGGTCTAGCGGGAGGTTACTTC
TRBJ1-1	-	-	TRBV18	CASSPGRGLGAFF	TGTGCCAGCTCACCAGGCAGGGGCCTAGGAGCTTTCTTT
TRBJ2-7	TRBD1	once	TRBV20-1	CSASSGTVYEQYF	TGCAGTGCTAGTTCCGGGACAGTCTACGAGCAGTACTTC
TRBJ1-1	-	-	TRBV12-3/TRBV12-4	CASSLGPNTEAFF	TGTGCCAGCAGTTTAGGGCCGAACACTGAAGCTTTCTTT
TRBJ2-7	TRBD2	-	TRBV3-1/TRBV3-2	CASSQNILSGRNYEQYF	TGTGCCAGCAGCCAAAACATCCTGAGCGGGAGGAATTACGAGCAGTACTTC
TRBJ2-7	TRBD1	-	TRBV5-1	CASSSEGQGIEQYF	TGCGCCAGCAGCTCGGAGGGACAGGGAATAGAGCAGTACTTC
TRBJ1-3	-	-	TRBV21-1	CASSKRRTGGNTIYF	TGTGCCAGCAGCAAACGCCGGACAGGGGGAAACACCATATATTTT
TRBJ1-4	-	once	TRBV30	CAWNPTANEKLFF	TGTGCCTGGAATCCTACAGCTAATGAAAAACTGTTTTTT
TRBJ2-1	TRBD2	once	TRBV7-9	CASSLWGGGSGISYNEQFF	TGTGCCAGCAGCTTATGGGGAGGGGGTAGCGGGATATCCTACAATGAGCAGTTCTTC
TRBJ2-7	TRBD2	few	TRBV11-2	CASSYSGDSSYEQYF	TGTGCCAGCAGCTATAGCGGGGATAGCTCCTACGAGCAGTACTTC
TRBJ2-1	TRBD2	-	TRBV7-9	CASSPTSGGSYNEQFF	TGTGCCAGCAGCCCGACTAGCGGTGGGTCCTACAATGAGCAGTTCTTC
TRBJ1-1	TRBD1	-	TRBV5-1	CASSLESYRGNTEAFF	TGCGCCAGCAGCTTGGAAAGCTACAGGGGGAACACTGAAGCTTTCTTT
TRBJ1-1	-	-	TRBV10-3	CAISDPGYNTEAFF	TGTGCCATCAGTGACCCAGGGTATAACACTGAAGCTTTCTTT
TRBJ2-7	-	few	TRBV7-8	CASSPGHYEQYF	TGTGCCAGCAGCCCGGGACACTACGAGCAGTACTTC
TRBJ1-1	-	-	TRBV28	CASSLFFDKLNTEAFF	TGTGCCAGCAGTTTATTCTTTGACAAGTTGAACACTGAAGCTTTCTTT
TRBJ1-6	-	-	TRBV5-8	CASSLWGAYRPLHF	TGTGCCAGCAGCTTGTGGGGCGCTTACCGGCCCCTCCACTTT
TRBJ2-1	TRBD2	once	TRBV24-1	CATSDPSGGAYNEQFF	TGTGCCACCAGTGATCCTAGCGGGGGAGCCTACAATGAGCAGTTCTTC
TRBJ1-2	TRBD1	-	TRBV7-2	CASSFIRQGAFGYTF	TGTGCCAGCAGCTTCATTCGACAGGGGGCTTTTGGCTACACCTTC
TRBJ2-1	-	-	TRBV6-6	CASSRRLGASGLEWEQFF	TGTGCCAGCAGTCGACGACTGGGGGCTAGCGGCCTGGAGTGGGAGCAGTTCTTC
TRBJ1-1	-	-	TRBV19	CASSTLNTEAFF	TGTGCCAGTAGTACTTTGAACACTGAAGCTTTCTTT
TRBJ2-7	-	-	TRBV5-1	CASSFISVASYEQYF	TGCGCCAGCAGCTTTATCAGCGTGGCCTCCTACGAGCAGTACTTC
TRBJ1-2	TRBD1	-	TRBV9	CASSVSRDRLNYGYTF	TGTGCCAGCAGCGTAAGCCGGGACAGATTGAACTATGGCTACACCTTC
TRBJ2-2	TRBD2	-	TRBV6-2/TRBV6-3	CASSYSGRALFF	TGTGCCAGCAGTTACTCGGGGAGGGCACTGTTTTTT
TRBJ1-2	-	-	TRBV4-1	CASSQDGAGRPNYGYTF	TGCGCCAGCAGCCAAGATGGAGCCGGAAGACCGAACTATGGCTACACCTTC